The 17 T cell receptor beta chains listed next were all sequenced from one sample in a study of blood T cells in healthy people across ages. Primers used in a second PCR of roughly 7 to 11 cycles were a sample-barcoded 5' primer and a J-beta primer mix. TCRdb recomputed calls from the 5' RACE reads with MiXCR, one row per CDR3 protein. The data contain approximately 1.5 million distinct CDR3 sequences, approximately 43% of them singletons. The sequencing input was blood. These receptor sequences come from a woman aged 18-29 years in good health.

This clonotype came up a few times. This chain uses TRBV3-1 with TRBJ2-1, with D perhaps assigned TRBD1 or TRBD2 (5 bases each). CDR1 is LGHDT and CDR2 is YNNKEL in the germline V gene (reference sequence). Trimming removed 4 bases at V and 4 bases at J, with 17 bases between. The CDR3 is 16 amino acids. This chain's CDR3 is CASSPVRGESYNEQFF. CDR3 bases: TGTGCCAGCAGCCCCGTGAGGGGAGAGTCATACAATGAGCAGTTCTTC.

V and J are TRBV6-1 and TRBJ2-1; a possible D gene is TRBD2 (6 bases). The DNA end lines up better with TRBJ2-7; the J call may be wrong. There are 18 residues in the CDR3. Per germline, CDR1 MNHNS and CDR2 SASEGT. This CDR3 reads CASSQSGVAVRAYNEQYF. The CDR3 region has the DNA TGTGCCAGCAGCCAGTCGGGAGTTGCGGTTAGGGCCTACAATGAGCAGTACTTC.

This clonotype was seen a handful of times. This rearrangement joins TRBV4-2 to TRBJ1-2, with 10 bases that match TRBD1. The V and J ends lost 0 bases and 3 bases, in that order; junction bases with no gene match: 4. Per germline, CDR1 LGHNA and CDR2 YNFKEQ. This CDR3 region has 16 residues. The DNA for the CDR3 is TGTGCCAGCAGCCAAGAGGGGACAGGGGTGTACTATGGCTACACCTTC. It codes for CASSQEGTGVYYGYTF.

Comments on this clonotype: A read error may account for a junction end that differs from germline. J is TRBJ1-2 and V is TRBV5-6; no definite D call. Germline-derived CDR1 and CDR2 are SGHDT and YYEEEE. This CDR3 contains 15 residues. The CDR3 is CASFGRAELDYGHTF. The CDR3 DNA reads as TGTGCCAGCTTCGGCCGGGCAGAACTTGACTATGGCCACACCTTC.

The J gene is TRBJ2-3, the V gene TRBV6-2 or TRBV6-3; a possible D gene is TRBD2 (6 bases). V was pared by 4 bases and J by 9 bases, with 29 bases between. CDR1 is MNHEY and CDR2 is SVGEGT in the germline V gene. This CDR3 is 18 amino acids long. CDR3 sequence (DNA): TGTGCCAGCAGTTTCCCCTTAGGTGGGAGGACCCAATCAGCCACGCAGTATTTT. Protein: CASSFPLGGRTQSATQYF.

The chain employs TRBV20-1 and TRBJ1-6; D is undetermined. This CDR3 comprises 16 residues. The V end lost 0 bases, the J end lost 0 bases, and 9 bases lay between the germline ends. The germline CDR1 and CDR2 sequences are DFQATT and SNEGSKA (reference sequence). CDR3 nucleotide sequence: TGCAGTGCTAGAGATCCGGGGAGCTCCTATAATTCACCCCTCCACTTT. Its protein is CSARDPGSSYNSPLHF.

The chain couples TRBV12-3 or TRBV12-4 to TRBJ2-3, with D unresolved. The CDR3 consists of 15 residues. The V end was cut by 6 bases, the J end by 4 bases, with 17 bases between. The DNA for the CDR3 is TGTGCCAGCAGCTCCGCCGGATCCAGCGCAGATACGCAGTATTTT. Protein: CASSSAGSSADTQYF.

This chain joins TRBV6-5 and TRBJ1-5; 7 positions agree with TRBD1. Germline values: CDR1 MNHEY, CDR2 SVGAGI. With V trimmed by 2 bases and J by 0 bases, 7 bases remained unmatched. There are 17 residues in the CDR3. CDR3 amino acids: CASSYRGQAYSNQPQHF. The DNA for the CDR3 is TGTGCCAGCAGTTACAGAGGACAGGCTTATAGCAATCAGCCCCAGCATTTT.

The chain uses TRBV7-2 and TRBJ2-6, with no clear D. V shed 2 bases and J shed 1 base, with 9 bases lying between them. Germline CDR1 SGHTA, CDR2 FQGNSA. CDR3 length equals 16 residues. CDR3 residues: CASSLRRNSGANVLTF. The CDR3 nucleotides are TGTGCCAGCAGCTTAAGGCGGAATTCTGGGGCCAACGTCCTGACTTTC. The full variable domain, its missing parts supplied by reference TRBV7-2 and TRBJ2-6, is GAGVSQSPSNKVTEKGKDVELRCDPISGHTALYWYRQSLGQGLEFLIYFQGNSAPDKSGLPSDRFSAERTGGSVSTLTIQRTQQEDSAVYLCASSLRRNSGANVLTFGAGSRLTVL.

The chain links TRBV5-1 to TRBJ2-5, with D tentatively TRBD2 (6 bases). The end of the DNA fits TRBJ2-7 better, so the J call may be wrong. This CDR3 has 12 amino acids. Per the germline V gene, CDR1 is SGHRS and CDR2 is YFSETQ. CDR3: CASGGSGYEQYF. CDR3 coding DNA: TGCGCCAGCGGAGGGTCCGGCTACGAGCAGTACTTC.

This clonotype was detected a few times. The chain uses TRBV5-5 and TRBJ1-5, with 8 bases matching TRBD1. V lost 4 bases, J lost 3 bases, and 9 bases stayed unmatched. This CDR3 is built from 16 residues. Germline V gene data show CDR1 as SGHKS and CDR2 as YYEKEE (reference sequence). The CDR3 protein is CASSHDRGLLNQPQHF. The CDR3 DNA sequence: TGTGCCAGCAGCCACGACAGGGGTCTACTCAATCAGCCCCAGCATTTT.

The V call is TRBV24-1, the J call TRBJ2-2; 9 bases are a match to TRBD1. Germline values: CDR1 KGHDR, CDR2 SFDVKD. The junction had 5 bases not matched to a gene; V was cut back by 3 bases and J by 13 bases. There are 13 residues in the CDR3. The CDR3 coding sequence is TGTGCCACCAGTGATCCGGGACAGGGACGGCTGTTTTTT. This codes for CATSDPGQGRLFF.

The chain combines TRBV27 with TRBJ1-4, with 7 bases lining up with TRBD1. The germline V gene encodes CDR1 MNHEY and CDR2 SMNVEV (reference sequence). This CDR3 spans 15 amino acids. The V gene end was trimmed by 5 bases and the J gene end by 5 bases; junction bases not matched to a gene: 8. CDR3 protein: CASSPQTGVNEKLFF. The DNA of the CDR3 is TGTGCCAGCAGTCCCCAAACAGGGGTCAATGAAAAACTGTTTTTT. Full variable domain (remainder filled in from reference TRBV27 and TRBJ1-4): EAQVTQNPRYLITVTGKKLTVTCSQNMNHEYMSWYRQDPGLGLRQIYYSMNVEVTDKGDVPEGYKVSRKEKRNFPLILESPSPNQTSLYFCASSPQTGVNEKLFFGSGTQLSVL.

This clonotype has only a few counts. The gene calls are TRBV4-3 and TRBJ1-2; D not resolved. Germline-derived CDR1 and CDR2 are LGHNA and YSLEER. V dropped 5 bases and J dropped 0 bases, with 7 bases sitting between them. This CDR3 has 13 residues. CDR3 nucleotides: TGCGCCAGCAGCGAGTGGACTAACTATGGCTACACCTTC. Translated: CASSEWTNYGYTF.

This clonotype was found a few times. The chain links TRBV6-2 or TRBV6-3 to TRBJ2-5, with 8 bases matching TRBD2. This CDR3 is 13 amino acids long. In germline, CDR1 is MNHEY, CDR2 SVGEGT. J lost 1 base, V lost 7 bases, and 2 bases had no gene match. CDR3 residues: CASKTSGQETQYF. DNA for the CDR3: TGTGCCAGCAAAACTAGCGGCCAAGAGACCCAGTACTTC.

The chain couples TRBV29-1 to TRBJ2-1; TRBD1 is a possible D gene (5 bases). V lost 3 bases, J lost 4 bases, and 16 bases lay in between. From germline, CDR1 is SQVTM and CDR2 ANQGSEA. The CDR3 runs 15 residues. The CDR3 protein is CSVDSTADSYNEQFF. The CDR3 DNA reads TGCAGCGTTGATTCGACAGCAGACAGTTACAATGAGCAGTTCTTC.

The CDR3 loop reads CASSQSFSETQYF. CDR3 DNA sequence: TGTGCCAGCAGCCAGTCGTTCTCGGAGACCCAGTACTTC. V and J are TRBV7-2 and TRBJ2-5; D call uncertain. Germline V gene lookup returns CDR1 SGHTA and CDR2 FQGNSA. CDR3 size: 13 residues. The germline V and J ends were trimmed by 5 bases and 5 bases, with 12 bases remaining between them.